The T cell receptor beta chain described here comes from a study of shared clonotypes between healthy human individuals. Study context: Plates per donor: three CD4 naive, three CD4 memory, two CD8 naive, one CD8 memory.

Study observations and caveats: Lower generation probabilities were found for non-shared clonotypes than for those shared by all four donors.

Trimming stripped 5 bases from V and 5 bases from J, with 6 bases between. Germline V gene data show CDR1 as SGHAT and CDR2 as FQNNGV. The CDR3 consists of 11 residues. About this clone: What it recognizes is unknown.

Generated by immunoSEQ multiplex PCR, the TCRdb table keeps only in-frame clones and is missing some. In the table there are some 660,000 clones, around 73% of which are singletons. The specimen sequenced was memory CD4+ T cells sorted from blood. Subset described: CD45RA-negative fraction. J is TRBJ2-5 and V is TRBV11-2, with D uncertain. The sequence came from a woman under 40 in good health. The CDR3 nucleotides read TGTGCCAGCAGCGCTAGTGAGACCCAGTACTTC. Amino acid sequence: CASSASETQYF. Full variable domain (outside the CDR3, taken from reference TRBV11-2 and TRBJ2-5): EAGVAQSPRYKIIEKRQSVAFWCNPISGHATLYWYQQILGQGPKLLIQFQNNGVVDDSQLPKDRFSAERLKGVDSTLKIQPAKLEDSAVYLCASSASETQYFGPGTRLLVL.